Each of the 21 T cell receptor beta chains below was sequenced from the same sample in a study of CD8 T cells in ankylosing spondylitis (dated by TCRdb to about 2017). Their recognized antigens are unknown. The study at large found these results: Blood from ankylosing spondylitis patients appeared to be characterized by a TCR beta motif composed of about 8 highly homologous amino acid variants.

To prepare the library, 5' RACE was applied. Sequencer: Illumina HiSeq 2500. TCRdb itself trimmed the public reads at Q25 with fastp, ran MiXCR and retained productive beta chains. Entries that share a CDR3 protein sequence are merged under the most common genes and DNA. Across this sample there are hundreds of thousands of distinct CDR3 sequences, with 10% to 15% seen only once. The ten largest make up 0.51% of the sample. Sequencing used blood, either unsorted or a sorted T cell fraction (not recorded which). The receptors derive from a male donor with ankylosing spondylitis.

This chain joins TRBV5-4 and TRBJ2-7, with D perhaps matching TRBD2 (7 bases). Germline CDR1 SGHNT, CDR2 YYREEE (reference sequence). The CDR3 is 15 residues long. V was shortened by 0 bases and J by 6 bases, with 16 bases between the two germline ends. The CDR3 nucleotides read TGTGCCAGCAGCTTGGCAAGGGGGGGACGGAGCGAGCAGTACTTC. It translates to CASSLARGGRSEQYF.

This clonotype was seen a few times. The V and J genes are TRBV20-1 and TRBJ2-7; possibly TRBD1 for D (6 bases). The CDR3 has 13 residues. Per germline, CDR1 DFQATT and CDR2 SNEGSKA (reference sequence). Deletions cut 4 bases from V and 5 bases from J, with 15 bases between. The CDR3 DNA sequence: TGCAGTGCTACAGGGGTATGGGGTCACGAGCAGTACTTC. Its translation is CSATGVWGHEQYF.

This clonotype came up a few times. The V and J genes are TRBV6-1 and TRBJ1-2, with TRBD1 matching 7 bases. There are 14 residues in the CDR3. Trimming took 7 bases from V and 0 from J; bases not matched to a gene: 5. Germline CDR1 and CDR2: MNHNS and SASEGT. DNA for the CDR3: TGTGCCAGCACCGCAGGGACAGCTAACTATGGCTACACCTTC. Translated: CASTAGTANYGYTF.

This clonotype was seen more than once but under ten times. V gene TRBV20-1 combines with J gene TRBJ1-1, with 7 positions matching TRBD1. CDR1 is DFQATT and CDR2 is SNEGSKA in the germline V gene (reference sequence). V was clipped by 5 bases and J by 5 bases; unmatched bases: 14. This CDR3 spans 15 amino acids. The CDR3 here is CSAEDRPRGITEAFF. CDR3 nucleotide sequence: TGCAGTGCTGAGGACAGGCCGAGGGGTATAACTGAAGCTTTCTTT.

The chain links TRBV20-1 to TRBJ2-7; maybe TRBD2 (5 bases). The CDR3 spans 13 residues. The V end was cut by 3 bases, the J end by 0 bases, with 9 bases between. Germline V gene lookup returns CDR1 DFQATT and CDR2 SNEGSKA (reference sequence). The CDR3 protein is CSASAGGSYEQYF. The CDR3 DNA reads TGCAGTGCTAGCGCGGGCGGCTCCTACGAGCAGTACTTC.

This clonotype has just a few counts. V gene TRBV20-1 combines with J gene TRBJ2-1; 7 bases are shared with TRBD2. Losses at the gene ends were 6 bases for V and 7 bases for J; bases not matched to a gene: 6. Germline V CDR1 and CDR2: DFQATT, SNEGSKA (reference sequence). This CDR3 has 12 residues. CDR3 sequence (DNA): TGCAGTGCAACTAGGCGGGGGAATGAGCAGTTCTTC. The encoded protein is CSATRRGNEQFF.

The chain recombines TRBV20-1 with TRBJ1-1; D might be TRBD1 (6 bases). From germline, CDR1 is DFQATT and CDR2 SNEGSKA (reference sequence). V lost 0 bases to trimming and J lost 5 bases, with 19 bases between them. The CDR3 covers 16 residues. CDR3 coding DNA: TGCAGTGCTAGAGATATCTTCCAGGGGCCCGAGACTGAAGCTTTCTTT. It encodes CSARDIFQGPETEAFF.

This clonotype was counted between two and nine times. The V call is TRBV5-1, the J call TRBJ2-7, with 9 positions matching TRBD2. The V segment lost 2 bases and the J segment 3 bases; nucleotides outside the gene matches: 12. This CDR3 has 17 amino acids. The germline V gene encodes CDR1 SGHRS and CDR2 YFSETQ. CDR3 DNA: TGCGCCAGCAGCTTTAGCGGAGCGGGGGGAAGGAGCTACGAGCAGTACTTC. Translating gives CASSFSGAGGRSYEQYF.

This clonotype was counted ten times or more. This chain uses TRBV7-2 with TRBJ1-6; D might be TRBD1 (6 bases). The V and J ends lost 3 bases and 7 bases respectively, with 10 bases between them. The CDR3 extends over 14 amino acids. Germline CDR1 is SGHTA and CDR2 is FQGNSA. The chain's CDR3 is CASSFGGLNSPLHF. The CDR3 DNA reads as TGTGCCAGCAGCTTTGGGGGCCTCAATTCACCCCTCCACTTT.

This clonotype has a handful of counts. The CDR3 DNA reads TGTGCCAGCAGTTACTCGGCGCTCTACGAGCAGTACTTC. The encoded protein is CASSYSALYEQYF. The chain couples TRBV6-5 to TRBJ2-7, with D uncertain. The CDR3 has 13 residues. V dropped 0 bases and J dropped 3 bases, with 6 bases sitting between them. Per germline, CDR1 MNHEY and CDR2 SVGAGI.

Only a few counts were recorded for this clonotype. This chain joins TRBV20-1 and TRBJ1-1; D is uncertain. The CDR3 covers 15 residues. From germline, CDR1 is DFQATT and CDR2 SNEGSKA (reference sequence). V gave up 2 bases and J gave up 3 bases, with 16 bases separating them. The CDR3, as DNA: TGCAGTGCTAGAAAAACCGGGTCATGGGACACTGAAGCTTTCTTT. Translation gives CSARKTGSWDTEAFF.

There are a few counts of this clonotype. CDR3 sequence (DNA): TGTGCCAGTAGCCCGACAGGGGTTACCTACGAGCAGTACTTC. This encodes CASSPTGVTYEQYF. The J gene is TRBJ2-7, the V gene TRBV19, with 8 bases lining up with TRBD1. Germline CDR1 LNHDA, CDR2 SQIVND (reference sequence). This CDR3 contains 14 residues. With 6 bases clipped from V and 2 bases from J, the junction kept 6 bases outside the gene matches.

This clonotype was found a few times. The chain carries TRBV4-1 and TRBJ1-1; D might be TRBD1 (5 bases). Trimming took 0 bases from V and 1 from J, leaving 9 bases between them. The germline V gene encodes CDR1 MGHRA and CDR2 YSYEKL. CDR3 length: 15 residues. The CDR3 is CASSQEGRGNTEAFF. The DNA for the CDR3 is TGCGCCAGCAGCCAAGAGGGAAGGGGGAACACTGAAGCTTTCTTT.

The chain carries TRBV7-9 and TRBJ1-5; D perhaps matches TRBD1 (5 bases). V lost 4 bases to trimming and J lost 2 bases, with 12 bases between them. Germline-derived CDR1 and CDR2 are SEHNR and FQNEAQ (reference sequence). The CDR3 loop spans 15 amino acids. The CDR3 nucleotides read TGTGCCAGCAGCTCGACCCAGGGTGGCAATCAGCCCCAGCATTTT. It codes for CASSSTQGGNQPQHF.

This clonotype was seen repeatedly, ten times or more. The chain is built from TRBV12-3 or TRBV12-4 and TRBJ2-7, with TRBD1 identical over 7 bases. J was trimmed by 2 bases and V by 5 bases; bases with no gene match: 9. The CDR3 has 15 residues. The CDR3 region has the DNA TGTGCCAGCAGTCCCTGGGACAGCACCACCTACGAGCAGTACTTC. Its translation is CASSPWDSTTYEQYF.

This clonotype came up many times. The rearrangement joins TRBV20-1 to TRBJ1-1; a possible D gene is TRBD1 (5 bases). V was clipped by 4 bases and J by 4 bases, with 13 bases between them. This CDR3 has 13 residues. Germline CDR1 DFQATT, CDR2 SNEGSKA (reference sequence). As DNA, the CDR3 is TGCAGTGCTACAGGGACCCGTCCCACTGAAGCTTTCTTT. This encodes CSATGTRPTEAFF.

This clonotype has a count of ten or more. The rearrangement joins TRBV9 to TRBJ2-3, with D perhaps given as TRBD1 or TRBD2 (6 bases each). The CDR3 loop spans 17 amino acids. V shed 4 bases and J shed 10 bases, with 28 bases lying between them. Germline-derived CDR1 and CDR2 are SGDLS and YYNGEE. The CDR3 region is CASSPLAYARGRSAQYF. Written as DNA, the CDR3 is TGTGCCAGCAGCCCTCTAGCGTATGCAAGGGGGAGATCGGCGCAGTATTTT.

As to this clonotype: A read error may produce the germline difference seen at one junction end. This rearrangement joins TRBV5-1 to TRBJ1-1; D is undetermined. CDR3 length: 13 residues. From germline, CDR1 is SGHRS and CDR2 YFSETQ. CDR3 coding DNA: TGCGACAGCAGCTTGAGAGAGAACACTGAAGCTTTCTTT. As protein: CDSSLRENTEAFF.

The DNA of the CDR3 is TGTGCCAGCAGCCCCCTCCGGGACGGATACACAGATACGCAGTATTTT. Translated, it gives CASSPLRDGYTDTQYF. This chain joins TRBV27 and TRBJ2-3; D may be TRBD1 or TRBD2 (5 bases each). CDR1 and CDR2 from the germline V gene are MNHEY and SMNVEV (reference sequence). Trimming removed 6 bases from V and 2 bases from J, with 18 bases in between. The CDR3 spans 16 residues.

This chain links TRBV20-1 with TRBJ2-3, with 7 nucleotides matching TRBD2. V lost 3 bases, J lost 0 bases, and 6 bases stayed unmatched. The CDR3 consists of 15 residues. Germline V lookup: CDR1 DFQATT, CDR2 SNEGSKA (reference sequence). The CDR3: CSARASGTSTDTQYF. Here the CDR3 DNA reads TGCAGTGCTAGGGCGAGCGGGACGAGCACAGATACGCAGTATTTT.

In its sample, this clonotype was seen a few times. This rearrangement joins TRBV7-8 to TRBJ1-4, with D uncertain. Trimming took 3 bases from V and 6 from J, leaving 14 bases between them. CDR1 is SGHVS, CDR2 FQNEAQ, per germline. The CDR3 has 15 amino acids. The CDR3 DNA sequence: TGTGCCAGCAGCTTGGGGAGGGCCTCGGATGAAAAACTGTTTTTT. It is translated as CASSLGRASDEKLFF.